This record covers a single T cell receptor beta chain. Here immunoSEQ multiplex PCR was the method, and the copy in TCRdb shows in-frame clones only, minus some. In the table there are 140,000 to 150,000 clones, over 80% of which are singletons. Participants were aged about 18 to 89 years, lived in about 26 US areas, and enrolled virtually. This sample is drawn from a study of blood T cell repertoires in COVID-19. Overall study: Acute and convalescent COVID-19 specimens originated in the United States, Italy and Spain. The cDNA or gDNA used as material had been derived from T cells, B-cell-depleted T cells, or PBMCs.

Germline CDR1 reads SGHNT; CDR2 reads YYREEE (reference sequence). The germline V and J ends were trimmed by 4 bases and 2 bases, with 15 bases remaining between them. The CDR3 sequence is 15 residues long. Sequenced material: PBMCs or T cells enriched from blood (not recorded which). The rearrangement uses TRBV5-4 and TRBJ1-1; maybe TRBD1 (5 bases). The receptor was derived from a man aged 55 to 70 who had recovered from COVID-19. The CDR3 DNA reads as TGTGCCAGCAGCCCTGGGGGGAGTCGAAACACTGAAGCTTTCTTT. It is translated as CASSPGGSRNTEAFF.